The text below deals with one T cell receptor beta chain. Its antigen is not yet known. Per-base quality was not reported, and no clone a single base away is much larger than it. Instrument on record: 454 GS FLX Titanium. TCR libraries were built from around 500 ng of total RNA with a previously published linear amplification protocol. The sequencing itself ran on the Roche/454 Genome Sequencer using Titanium chemistry. Processing in the source paper ran as follows. From a few of the healthy donors, a total of approximately 74,000 rearranged TCR alpha transcripts were sequenced. Duplicate transcripts were removed, and each unique TCR clonotype was defined by its CDR3 junction following IMGT nomenclature. CD4 versus CD8 status was modeled on V and J genes by logistic regression in R 2.13.0, with adjustment for donor effects and Bonferroni correction for multiple testing. TCRdb ran its own pipeline on the public reads, namely fastp trimming at Q25 and MiXCR clone calling, and kept in-frame beta chains. Each entry is one CDR3 protein sequence, shown with its most common DNA and genes. Here the V and J calls rest on TCRdb's processing, not on the authors' analysis. The sample contains 150,000 to 200,000 distinct CDR3 sequences, about 70% of them found a single time. Less than 2.5% of the sample is in the top ten clones.

The data belong to a study of healthy donors' naive CD4 and CD8 T cells (dated by TCRdb to the mid-2010s). About the full investigation: Donors were selected to cover three age groups (20-25, 40-50 and 60-70 years, roughly six each), with a mean age of roughly 45, and half of the donors were female. The donors were HLA-typed by sequencing at HLA-A, -B, -C, -DRB1, -DQB1 and -DPB1, using the SBTexcellerator protocol, an ABI3130xl analyzer and SBTengine software. Peripheral blood mononuclear cells were obtained from approximately 19 unrelated, healthy individuals. To examine how TCR variation is linked to lineage commitment, the study sequenced rearranged TCR alpha and beta chains from naive CD4+ and CD8+ T cells. For TCR alpha, a new primer set covering all functional IMGT alpha gene variants was designed, and the rest of the protocol matched the beta-chain workflow. Summary of the overall study and its limitations: The study did not directly address whether homeostatic proliferation of naive T cells might have biased the repertoire. In both chains, CD4+ lineage was linked to a positively charged CDR3, whereas CD8+ lineage was linked to a negatively charged CDR3. Taken together, V genes, J genes and CDR3 charge appeared to account for roughly 13% of the variance in CD4/CD8 propensity, mostly acting in an additive way. Because the alpha and beta chains were sequenced in bulk, pairing them was not possible, and so effects of the combined chains went unevaluated. Naive CD4+ and CD8+ cells reportedly showed biased usage of most V and J gene segments, and this bias was consistent across donors and independent of HLA genotype.

Cells with a CD4+CD8-CD45RO-CD45RA+ profile were isolated by FACS and defined as naive CD4+ T cells, and those with a CD8+CD4-CD45RA+CD27bright profile were defined as naive CD8+ T cells. Sorting used antibodies against CD4 (RPA-T4), CD8 (SK1), CD27 (O323), CD45RA (HI100) and CD45RO (UCHL1). The clonotype was recovered from a pool of human donors in good health; the sample pools cells from several healthy donors. The sequencing input was naive CD4+ and CD8+ T cells sorted from blood, pooled from several donors. The cell subset or site label, as the study defines it: FACS-sorted naive CD4+ (CD45RO-CD45RA+) and naive CD8+ (CD45RA+CD27bright) T cells.

The nucleotides are TGTGCCAGCAGAGTGACAGGGTCAGGAAACACCATATATTTT. Its translation is CASRVTGSGNTIYF. The rearranged segments are TRBV27 and TRBJ1-3; the central 7 bases match TRBD1. The CDR3 holds 14 amino acids from the cysteine to the phenylalanine. Of the read, only the CDR3 DNA is kept; its 42 bases are in frame from base 1. CDR1 and CDR2 (MNHEY, SMNVEV) derive from the germline V gene (reference sequence). Trimmed from V: 6 bases; trimmed from J: 4 bases; junction bases lacking a gene match: 6.